This TCR beta chain was profiled in a study of blood T cell repertoires in COVID-19 (dated by TCRdb to about 2020). With regard to the full study: The collaborator samples originated in the United States, Italy and Spain and spanned the acute and convalescent phases of COVID-19. The prospective study material was composed of cDNA or gDNA derived from T cells, B-cell-depleted T cells, or PBMCs. Subjects who had been exposed to COVID-19, were actively infected with it, or had recovered from it provided the deeply sampled blood TCRbeta repertoires that made up the dataset. The repertoires were released in a freely available public database intended as a resource for research on the immune response to SARS-CoV-2. Samples were obtained from the ongoing ImmuneRACE study (first 160 participants) and from 1,200 or so subjects provided by 6 global collaborators. Sample metadata almost always included a de-identified subject ID, COVID-19 status, age in years and sex. Where available, HLA class I and class II types were obtained from metadata supplied by the sample provider rather than from assay-based typing. Overall study outcomes, separate from this receptor: How much clinical and demographic metadata was included differed by source and by participant, and the metadata was provided uncurated.

In Seattle, one collaborating source enrolled patients while the infection was active and tracked those patients longitudinally over the course of disease. Collaborating institutions collected whole blood in K2EDTA tubes following their own protocols. For TCRbeta analysis, collaborators shipped samples in one of three forms: frozen whole blood, isolated PBMCs, or DNA extracted from either of those sample types. TCRbeta CDR3 regions were amplified from genomic DNA by means of the immunoSEQ Assay, a bias-controlled multiplex PCR. As for the original processing: Within the assay, amplification of reference gene primers was used to estimate how many nucleated cells each sample contained. To quantify the absolute abundance of each unique TCRbeta CDR3 rearrangement, sequence reads were collapsed and filtered. For each sample, productive Simpson clonality was calculated by taking the square root of Simpson's diversity index across productive rearrangements. The table comes from immuneACCESS by way of TCRdb, which keeps in-frame sequences with V and J called. Part of the clones is missing from these tables; in studies checked, under half for an unresolved V gene and the rest for unknown reasons. Clone size and the V and J calls come from that table; the DNA yielded D and trimming. The sample has a few hundred thousand clones on record, 80% to 90% of them singletons. The ten largest clones add up to more than 8.5% of the sample.

About this clone itself: Which antigen it targets is not known. Base qualities are missing; no much larger clone stands one base away.

Taken from cysteine to phenylalanine, the CDR3 has 16 residues. The read is trimmed to its CDR3 DNA, 48 bases read in frame from base 1. For this chain, trimming is 5 bases at the V end and 7 bases at the J end, and the number of junction bases without a gene match is 8. In the germline V gene (reference sequence), CDR1 corresponds to MNHEY and CDR2 to SMNVEV. This TCR was recovered from a woman in her seventies with COVID-19, enrolled during active disease. Rearrangement joined TRBV27 to TRBJ1-6; TRBD1 aligns with 10 central bases. The sequenced material came from peripheral blood. This receptor has the CDR3 CASSRPGQGLNSPLHF. The DNA reads as follows: TGTGCCAGCAGTCGACCGGGACAGGGGTTGAATTCACCCCTCCACTTT.